This TCR beta chain was captured by sequencing in a study of cytomegalovirus exposure and HLA in healthy donors. About the study: The same platform as the roughly 670 first-cohort repertoires was used for the 100 to 150 validation repertoires, a later analysis reported.

The protocol was immunoSEQ multiplex PCR, while the TCRdb copy is restricted to in-frame clones and leaves out a portion. The repertoire holds roughly 100,000 clones, 70% to 90% seen once, with 3% to 4% in the top ten. V was clipped by 5 bases and J by 0 bases, with 10 bases between them. The CDR3 totals 15 residues. CDR1 is SEHNR and CDR2 is FQNEAQ in the germline V gene (reference sequence). A remark on this clone: Its antigen is as yet unknown.

Findings and caveats of the study: As was reported, the classifier diagnosed cytomegalovirus status with high specificity and sensitivity.

Sequencing used PBMCs. The V and J genes are TRBV7-9 and TRBJ1-4; D uncertain. This receptor was obtained from a woman in her late teens or twenties in good health and CMV-seropositive. CDR3 in DNA: TGTGCCAGCAGCATATCGTTCGCAACTAATGAAAAACTGTTTTTT. Residues: CASSISFATNEKLFF.